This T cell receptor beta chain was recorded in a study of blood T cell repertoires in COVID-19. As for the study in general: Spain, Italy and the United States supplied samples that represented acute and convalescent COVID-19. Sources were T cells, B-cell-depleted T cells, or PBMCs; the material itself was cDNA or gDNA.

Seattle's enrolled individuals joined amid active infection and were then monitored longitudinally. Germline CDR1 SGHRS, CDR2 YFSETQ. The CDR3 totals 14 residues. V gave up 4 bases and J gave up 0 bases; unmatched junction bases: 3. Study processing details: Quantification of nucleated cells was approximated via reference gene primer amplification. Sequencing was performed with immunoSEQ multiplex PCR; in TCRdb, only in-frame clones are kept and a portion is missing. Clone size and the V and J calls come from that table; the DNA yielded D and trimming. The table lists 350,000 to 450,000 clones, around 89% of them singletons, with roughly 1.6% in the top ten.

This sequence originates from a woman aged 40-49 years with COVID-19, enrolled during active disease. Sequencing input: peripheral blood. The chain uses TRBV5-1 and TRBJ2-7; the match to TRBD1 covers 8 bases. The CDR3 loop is CASSAGTGSYEQYF. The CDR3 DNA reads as TGCGCCAGCAGCGCGGGGACAGGCTCCTACGAGCAGTACTTC.